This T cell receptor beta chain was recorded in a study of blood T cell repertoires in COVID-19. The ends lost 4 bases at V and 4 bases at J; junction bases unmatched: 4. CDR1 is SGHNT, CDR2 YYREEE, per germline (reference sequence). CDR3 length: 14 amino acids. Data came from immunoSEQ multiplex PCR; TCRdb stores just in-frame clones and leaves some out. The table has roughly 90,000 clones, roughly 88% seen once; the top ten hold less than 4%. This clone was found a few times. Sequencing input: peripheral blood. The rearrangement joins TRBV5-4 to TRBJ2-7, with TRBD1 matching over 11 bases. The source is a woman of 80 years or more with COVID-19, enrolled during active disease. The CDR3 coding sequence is TGTGCCAGCAGCACCGGGACAGGGGGGTACGAGCAGTACTTC. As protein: CASSTGTGGYEQYF.